This T cell receptor (beta chain) was retrieved from a study of blood T cell repertoires in COVID-19. The wider study: Sites in the United States, Italy and Spain provided acute and convalescent COVID-19 samples. The analysed material was cDNA or gDNA that came from T cells, B-cell-depleted T cells, or PBMCs.

How the authors handled the data: Nucleated cell number was recorded as an estimate derived from reference gene primer amplification. Measured with immunoSEQ multiplex PCR; TCRdb has only the in-frame clones, and not every one. D and trimming come from the DNA, and the V and J calls and clone size come from that table. The data show approximately 58,000 clones, 90% seen once. The sample consisted of peripheral blood. The sequence came from a human donor in a cohort sampled during active COVID-19.

The CDR3 region is CASSQEPYEQYF. CDR3 sequence (DNA): TGTGCCAGCAGTCAGGAACCCTACGAGCAGTACTTC. The chain has TRBV28 and TRBJ2-7; D is unresolved. V was clipped by 5 bases and J by 2 bases, with 7 bases between them. The CDR3 covers 12 residues. In germline, CDR1 is MDHEN, CDR2 SYDVKM.